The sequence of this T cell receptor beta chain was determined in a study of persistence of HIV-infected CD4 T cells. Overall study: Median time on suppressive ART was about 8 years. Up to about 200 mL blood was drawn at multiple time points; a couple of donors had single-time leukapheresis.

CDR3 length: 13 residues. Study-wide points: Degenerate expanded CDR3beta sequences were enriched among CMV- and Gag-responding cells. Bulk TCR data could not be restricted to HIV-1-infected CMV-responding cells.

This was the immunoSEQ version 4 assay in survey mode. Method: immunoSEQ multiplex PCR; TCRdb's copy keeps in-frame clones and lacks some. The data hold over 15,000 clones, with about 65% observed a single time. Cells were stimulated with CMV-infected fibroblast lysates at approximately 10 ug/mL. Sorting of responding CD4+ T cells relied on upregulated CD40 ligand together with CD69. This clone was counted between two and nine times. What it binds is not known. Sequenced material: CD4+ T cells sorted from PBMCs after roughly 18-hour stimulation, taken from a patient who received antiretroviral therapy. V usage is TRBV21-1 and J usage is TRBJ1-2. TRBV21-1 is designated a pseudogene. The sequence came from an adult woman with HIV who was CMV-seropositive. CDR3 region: CASSKVRCYGYTF. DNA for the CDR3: TGTGCCAGCAGCAAAGTGCGGTGCTATGGCTACACCTTC.